One T cell receptor beta chain is described in this entry. These data are taken from a study of blood T cell repertoires in COVID-19. Study details: Donors in Cohort 3 counted as recovered after two negative PCRs, clearance, or symptom resolution. COVID-19 samples, acute and convalescent, were from the United States, Italy and Spain. Sample material is recorded as cDNA or gDNA derived from T cells, B-cell-depleted T cells, or PBMCs.

CDR1 is SGHVS and CDR2 is FQNEAQ in the germline V gene. The CDR3 is made up of 17 amino acids. V lost 0 bases to trimming and J lost 0 bases; unmatched junction nucleotides: 4. Produced via immunoSEQ multiplex PCR; TCRdb's table is partial and in-frame only. This sample has under 300,000 clones; approximately 90% occur once, and the top ten carry approximately 2%. Recruitment covered about two dozen US areas and drew participants whose ages spanned about 18 to 89 years. Sample: PBMCs or T cells enriched from blood (not recorded which). The sequence derives from a woman aged 60 to 75 in a cohort exposed to, infected with or recovered from COVID-19 (not recorded which). The genes are TRBV7-8 and TRBJ2-2, with 7 bases matching TRBD1. CDR3 nucleotide sequence: TGTGCCAGCAGCTTAGCATTGCAGGGGGCGAACACCGGGGAGCTGTTTTTT. Amino acid sequence: CASSLALQGANTGELFF.